This T cell receptor beta chain was sequenced for a study of blood T cell repertoires in COVID-19. The wider study: Samples of COVID-19 (acute and convalescent) were obtained from the United States, Italy and Spain. The analysed material was cDNA or gDNA that came from T cells, B-cell-depleted T cells, or PBMCs.

Turning to this clone: The junction departs from the called germline gene at one end, perhaps through a read error.

Per the original methods: The authors estimated nucleated cell counts from reference gene primer amplification. TCRdb's copy holds only in-frame clones and misses some; the assay was immunoSEQ multiplex PCR. The D gene and trimming were derived from the DNA, and the V and J assignments and clone size from that table. The data hold around 140,000 clones, with approximately 90% observed a single time. This CDR3 comprises 10 residues. Germline values: CDR1 SQVTM, CDR2 ANQGSEA. The V gene is TRBV29-1, the J gene TRBJ1-1; D unclear. The sample comprised peripheral blood. This TCR was recovered from a man aged 45-65 years with active or convalescent COVID-19. CDR3 amino acids: CSALNSEAFF. In DNA, the CDR3 is TGCAGCGCCCTGAACAGTGAAGCTTTCTTT.